This TCR beta chain was identified in a study of T cell changes during pregnancy in multiple sclerosis. In germline, CDR1 is MNHEY, CDR2 SMNVEV (reference sequence). CDR3 length: 15 residues. V lost 10 bases and J lost 8; bases outside the gene matches: 16. Repertoires were generated with immunoSEQ multiplex PCR, while TCRdb's copy carries only in-frame clones and drops some. There are almost 95,000 clones in the sample; roughly 90% occur only once, and more than 1.5% lies in the top ten. The V gene is TRBV27, the J gene TRBJ2-1; 8 positions match TRBD2. Sequenced here: peripheral blood, sampled in the first trimester of pregnancy. The TCR originated in a female donor with multiple sclerosis, enrolled in a pregnancy study. For the CDR3, the DNA is TGTGCCACCCACAGGGTGGGTAGCGGGACGCATGAGCAGTTCTTC. This translates into CATHRVGSGTHEQFF.